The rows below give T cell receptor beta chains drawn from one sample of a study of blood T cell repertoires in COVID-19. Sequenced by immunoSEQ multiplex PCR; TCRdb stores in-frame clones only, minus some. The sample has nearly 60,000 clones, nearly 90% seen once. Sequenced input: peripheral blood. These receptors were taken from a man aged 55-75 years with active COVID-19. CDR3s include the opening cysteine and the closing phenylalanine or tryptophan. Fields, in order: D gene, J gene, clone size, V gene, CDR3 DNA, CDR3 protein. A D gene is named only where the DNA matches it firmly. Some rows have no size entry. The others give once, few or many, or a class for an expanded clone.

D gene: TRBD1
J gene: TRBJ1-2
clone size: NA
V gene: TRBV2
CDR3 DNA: TGTGCCAGCAGTGCAAGCAGGGGGCTCCATGGCTACACCTTC
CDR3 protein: CASSASRGLHGYTF

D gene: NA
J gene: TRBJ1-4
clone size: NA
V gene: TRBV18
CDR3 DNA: TGTGCCAGCTCACCACCCTCAGGGGTGTTAGGTGAAAAACTGTTTTTT
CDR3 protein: CASSPPSGVLGEKLFF

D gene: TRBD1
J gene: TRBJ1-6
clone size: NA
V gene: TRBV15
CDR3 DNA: TGTGCCACCAGCAGGGGGACAGGGGGAATGACACTCCACTTT
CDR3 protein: CATSRGTGGMTLHF

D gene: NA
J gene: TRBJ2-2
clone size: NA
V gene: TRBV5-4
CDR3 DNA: TGTGCCAGCAGCCCCCGTGGGGGGACCGGGGAGCTGTTTTTT
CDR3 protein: CASSPRGGTGELFF

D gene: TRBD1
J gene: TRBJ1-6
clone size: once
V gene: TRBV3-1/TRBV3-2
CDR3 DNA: TGTGCCAGCAGCCTTGGACAGGGGGCTTACTCACCCCTCCACTTT
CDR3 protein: CASSLGQGAYSPLHF

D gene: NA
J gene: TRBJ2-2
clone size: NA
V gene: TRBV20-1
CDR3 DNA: TGCAGTGCGGGCCGTGGCGGGGAGCTGTTTTTT
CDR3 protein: CSAGRGGELFF

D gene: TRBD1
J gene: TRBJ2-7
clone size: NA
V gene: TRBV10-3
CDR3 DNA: TGTGCCATCAGTGAGTCCGGGACAGGGACTCGGGAGCAGTACTTC
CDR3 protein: CAISESGTGTREQYF

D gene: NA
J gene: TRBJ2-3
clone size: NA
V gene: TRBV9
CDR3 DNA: TGTGCCAGCAGCGTAGGCGGAGGAGCAGTTGCAGATACGCAGTATTTT
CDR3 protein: CASSVGGGAVADTQYF

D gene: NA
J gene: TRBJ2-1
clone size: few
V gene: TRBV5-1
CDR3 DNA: TGCGCCAGCAGCTTGGCCCGGAGCTCCTACAATGAGCAGTTCTTC
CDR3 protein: CASSLARSSYNEQFF

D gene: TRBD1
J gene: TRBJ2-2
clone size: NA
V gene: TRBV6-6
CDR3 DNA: TGTGCCAGCAGCGACTCGGACAGGTTCACCGGGGAGCTGTTTTTT
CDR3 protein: CASSDSDRFTGELFF

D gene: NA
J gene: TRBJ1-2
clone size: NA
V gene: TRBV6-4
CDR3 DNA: TGTGCCAGCAGTACAGGGTCGGGCTATGGCTACACCTTC
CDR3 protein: CASSTGSGYGYTF

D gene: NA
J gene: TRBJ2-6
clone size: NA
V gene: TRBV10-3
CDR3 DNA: TGTGCCATCATGGCAGGTCTTGGGGCCAACGTCCTGACTTTC
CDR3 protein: CAIMAGLGANVLTF

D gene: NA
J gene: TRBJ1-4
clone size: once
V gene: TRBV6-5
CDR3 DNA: TGTGCCAGCAGGGCGGGGGGGGTCGCTAATGAAAAACTGTTTTTT
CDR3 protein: CASRAGGVANEKLFF

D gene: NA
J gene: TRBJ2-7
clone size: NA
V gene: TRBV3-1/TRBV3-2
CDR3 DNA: TGTGCCAGCAGCCAACAAAGTCCTGGAGTTGGCGAGCAGTACTTC
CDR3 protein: CASSQQSPGVGEQYF

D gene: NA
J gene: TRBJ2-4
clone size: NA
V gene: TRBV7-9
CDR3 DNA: TGTGCCAGCAGCGTCGGGGGAAACATTCAGTACTTC
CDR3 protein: CASSVGGNIQYF

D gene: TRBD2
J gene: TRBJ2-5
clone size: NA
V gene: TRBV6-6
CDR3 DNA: TGTGCCAGCAGCCGATTTAGCGGGGGGACCTTCCAAGAGACCCAGTACTTC
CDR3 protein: CASSRFSGGTFQETQYF

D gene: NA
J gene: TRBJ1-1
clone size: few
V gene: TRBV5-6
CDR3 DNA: TGTGCCAGCAGCTCCCAACAGGGTAACCCTGAAGCTTTCTTT
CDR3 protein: CASSSQQGNPEAFF

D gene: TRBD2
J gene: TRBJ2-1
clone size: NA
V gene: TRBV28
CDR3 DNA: TGTGCCAGCAGGTCGGGACTAGCGGGGGGGGAAAATGAGCAGTTCTTC
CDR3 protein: CASRSGLAGGENEQFF

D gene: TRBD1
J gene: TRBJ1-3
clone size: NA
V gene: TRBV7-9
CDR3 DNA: TGTGCCAGCAGCACGGGACAGGGGAGTTTAGGTACTGGAAACACCATATATTTT
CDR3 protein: CASSTGQGSLGTGNTIYF

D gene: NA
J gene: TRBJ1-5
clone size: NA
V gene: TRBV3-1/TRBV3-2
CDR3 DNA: TGTGCCAGCAGCCACGGGGGGTCTGGCAATCAGCCCCAGCATTTT
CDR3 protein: CASSHGGSGNQPQHF

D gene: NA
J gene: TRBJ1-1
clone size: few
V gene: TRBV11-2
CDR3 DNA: TGTGCCAGCAGCTACGGGGGGAACACTGAAGCTTTCTTT
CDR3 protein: CASSYGGNTEAFF

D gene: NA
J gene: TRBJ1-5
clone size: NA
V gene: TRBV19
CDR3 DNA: TGTGCCAGTAGTGTCGGACAGACCAGCAATCAGCCCCAGCATTTT
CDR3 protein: CASSVGQTSNQPQHF

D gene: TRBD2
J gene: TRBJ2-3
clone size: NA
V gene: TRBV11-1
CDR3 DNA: TGTGCCAGCAGGGATCTAGCGGGGGGACGCACAGATACGCAGTATTTT
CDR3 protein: CASRDLAGGRTDTQYF

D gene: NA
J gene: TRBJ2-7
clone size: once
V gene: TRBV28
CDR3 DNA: TGTGCCAGCAGTTTATCCCCGTACGAGCAGTACTTC
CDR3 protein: CASSLSPYEQYF

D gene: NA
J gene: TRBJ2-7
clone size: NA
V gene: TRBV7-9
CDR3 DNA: TGTGCCAGCAGCTTACTAGCCTACGAGCAGTACTTC
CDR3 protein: CASSLLAYEQYF

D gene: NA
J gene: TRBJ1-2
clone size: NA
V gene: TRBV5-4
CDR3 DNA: TGTGCCAGCAGCTTGGAAAGGGGGAACTATGGCTACACCTTC
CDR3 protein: CASSLERGNYGYTF

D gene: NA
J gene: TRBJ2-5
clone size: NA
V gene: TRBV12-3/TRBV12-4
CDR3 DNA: TGTGCCAGCAGTTTAGGCCCCGGGGACTCCTGGTACTTC
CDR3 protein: CASSLGPGDSWYF

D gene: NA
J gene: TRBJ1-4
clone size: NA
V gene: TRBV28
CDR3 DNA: TGTGCCAGCAGTTTCGGGGGGTTGTCTAATGAAAAACTGTTTTTT
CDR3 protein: CASSFGGLSNEKLFF

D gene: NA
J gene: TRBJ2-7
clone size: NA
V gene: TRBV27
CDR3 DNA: TGTGCCAGCAGTTTCAGGGGGGACGAGCAGTACTTC
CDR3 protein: CASSFRGDEQYF

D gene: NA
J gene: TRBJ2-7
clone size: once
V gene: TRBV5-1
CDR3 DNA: TGCGCCAGCAGCTTGAGCTTGCAGTCGACAGCCTACGAGCAGTACTTC
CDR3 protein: CASSLSLQSTAYEQYF

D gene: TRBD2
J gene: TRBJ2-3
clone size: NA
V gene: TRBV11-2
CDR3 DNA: TGTGCCAGCAGCTTTGGACTAGCGGGTACTCCTAGCACAGATACGCAGTATTTT
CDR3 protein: CASSFGLAGTPSTDTQYF

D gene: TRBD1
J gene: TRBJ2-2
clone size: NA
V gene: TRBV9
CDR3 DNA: TGTGCCAGCAGCCCCCCCGGGACAGGGGCGACCGGGGAGCTGTTTTTT
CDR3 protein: CASSPPGTGATGELFF

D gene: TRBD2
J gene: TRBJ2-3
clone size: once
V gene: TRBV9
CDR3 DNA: TGTGCCAGCAGTAAGCGGGAGGTCCCAGATACGCAGTATTTT
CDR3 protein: CASSKREVPDTQYF

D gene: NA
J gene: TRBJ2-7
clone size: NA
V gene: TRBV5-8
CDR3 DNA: TGTGCCAGCAGCAACAGAGGGGGGGGCTACGAGCAGTACTTC
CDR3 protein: CASSNRGGGYEQYF

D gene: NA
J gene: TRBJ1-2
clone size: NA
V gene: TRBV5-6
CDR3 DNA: TGTGCCAGCAGCTTGGCGCAAAGCCATGGCTACACCTTC
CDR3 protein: CASSLAQSHGYTF

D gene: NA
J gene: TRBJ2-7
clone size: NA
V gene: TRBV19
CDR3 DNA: TGTGCCAGTAGTAAGAATGGACTCACCTACGAGCAGTACTTC
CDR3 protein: CASSKNGLTYEQYF

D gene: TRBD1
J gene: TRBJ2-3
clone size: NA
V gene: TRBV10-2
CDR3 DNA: TGCGCCAGCAGGGCCTGGGACAGCCCAAGCACAGATACGCAGTATTTT
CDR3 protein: CASRAWDSPSTDTQYF

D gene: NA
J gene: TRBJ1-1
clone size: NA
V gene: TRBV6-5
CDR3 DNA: TGTGCCAGCAGTTACTCGCAGGGACTCACTGAAGCTTTCTTT
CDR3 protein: CASSYSQGLTEAFF

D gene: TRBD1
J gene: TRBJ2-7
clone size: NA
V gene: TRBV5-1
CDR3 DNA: TGCGCCAGCAGCCTTTGGGACAGAACCTACGAGCAGTACTTC
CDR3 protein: CASSLWDRTYEQYF

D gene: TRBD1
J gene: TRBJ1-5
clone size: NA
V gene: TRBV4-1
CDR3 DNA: TGCGCCAGCAGCCACACAACCGGGACAGGGGGAGCGGGTCAGCCCCAGCATTTT
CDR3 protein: CASSHTTGTGGAGQPQHF

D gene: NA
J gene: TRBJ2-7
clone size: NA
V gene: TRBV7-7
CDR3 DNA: TGTGCTAGCAGCTCTCCCCAATGTATCAGGAGGAGGTACGAGCAGTACTTC
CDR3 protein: CASSSPQCIRRRYEQYF

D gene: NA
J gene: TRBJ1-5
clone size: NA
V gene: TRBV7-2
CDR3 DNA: TGTGCCAGCAGCTTAGCCCCCGGGGGACAGCCCCAGCATTTT
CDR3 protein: CASSLAPGGQPQHF

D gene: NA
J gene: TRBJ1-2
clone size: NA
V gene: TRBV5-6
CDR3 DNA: TGTGCCAGCTTTCCCTGGACAGCAAGAAACCCCTATGGCTACACCTTC
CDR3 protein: CASFPWTARNPYGYTF

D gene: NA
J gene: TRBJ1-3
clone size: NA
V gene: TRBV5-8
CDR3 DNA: TGTGCCAGCAGTATGAGGGGAGGCTCTGGAAACACCATATATTTT
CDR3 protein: CASSMRGGSGNTIYF

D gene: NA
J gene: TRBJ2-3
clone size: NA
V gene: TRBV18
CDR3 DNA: TGTGCCAGCTCCCAAGGGGGCACAGATACGCAGTATTTT
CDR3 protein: CASSQGGTDTQYF

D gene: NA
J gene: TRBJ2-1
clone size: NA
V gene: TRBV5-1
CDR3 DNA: TGCGCCAGCAGCTCAGTAATACTAGCCCTGGCGGGTGGTGAGCAGTTCTTC
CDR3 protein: CASSSVILALAGGEQFF

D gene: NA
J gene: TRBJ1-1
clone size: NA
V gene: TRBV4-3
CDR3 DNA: TGCGCCAGCAGCCAAGATCCGTACACTGAAGCTTTCTTT
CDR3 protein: CASSQDPYTEAFF

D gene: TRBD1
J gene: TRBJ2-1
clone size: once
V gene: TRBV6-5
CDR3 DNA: TGTGCCAGCGCGAGGGGGCAAGGTGAGCAGTTCTTC
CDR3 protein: CASARGQGEQFF

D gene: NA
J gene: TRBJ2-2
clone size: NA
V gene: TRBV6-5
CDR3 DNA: TGTGCCAGCAGCCAAGGACCGGGATTGGGCGGGGAGCTGTTTTTT
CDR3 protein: CASSQGPGLGGELFF

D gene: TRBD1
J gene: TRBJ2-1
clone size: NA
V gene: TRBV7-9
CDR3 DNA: TGTGCCAGCGATCACACAGGGGGAGGCAATGAGCAGTTCTTC
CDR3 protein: CASDHTGGGNEQFF

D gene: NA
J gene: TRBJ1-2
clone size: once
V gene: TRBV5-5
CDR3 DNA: TGTGCCAGCAGCCCGATGCAGGGTTCGCTAGGCTACACCTTC
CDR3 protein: CASSPMQGSLGYTF

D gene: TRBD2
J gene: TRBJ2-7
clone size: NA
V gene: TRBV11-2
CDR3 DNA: TGTGCCAGCAGTTATTTAGCGGGAGAGGGCTACGAGCAGTACTTC
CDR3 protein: CASSYLAGEGYEQYF

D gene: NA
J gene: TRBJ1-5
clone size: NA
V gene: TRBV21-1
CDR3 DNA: TGTGCCAGCAGCAAGGGGCCGCGTAGCAGGGGGCGCGTGGGCAATCAGCCCCAGCATTTT
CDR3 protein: CASSKGPRSRGRVGNQPQHF

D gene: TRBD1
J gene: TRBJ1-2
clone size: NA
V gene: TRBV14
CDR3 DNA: TGTGCCAGCAGCCTCCGGGACAGGGGAGTTAACTATGGCTACACCTTC
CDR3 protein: CASSLRDRGVNYGYTF

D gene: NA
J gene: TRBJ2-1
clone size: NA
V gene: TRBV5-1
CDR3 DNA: TGCGCCAGCAGCTTGGCCGGAGGGACTGAGCAGTTCTTC
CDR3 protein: CASSLAGGTEQFF

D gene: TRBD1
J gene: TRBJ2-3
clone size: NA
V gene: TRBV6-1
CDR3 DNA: TGTGCCAGCAGTGGGGGACAGGGGGCTGCGGGCACAGATACGCAGTATTTT
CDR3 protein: CASSGGQGAAGTDTQYF

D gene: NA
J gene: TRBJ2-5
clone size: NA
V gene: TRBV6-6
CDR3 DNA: TGTGCCAGCAACTACCGGGTCAGAGAGGAGACCCAGTACTTC
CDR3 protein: CASNYRVREETQYF